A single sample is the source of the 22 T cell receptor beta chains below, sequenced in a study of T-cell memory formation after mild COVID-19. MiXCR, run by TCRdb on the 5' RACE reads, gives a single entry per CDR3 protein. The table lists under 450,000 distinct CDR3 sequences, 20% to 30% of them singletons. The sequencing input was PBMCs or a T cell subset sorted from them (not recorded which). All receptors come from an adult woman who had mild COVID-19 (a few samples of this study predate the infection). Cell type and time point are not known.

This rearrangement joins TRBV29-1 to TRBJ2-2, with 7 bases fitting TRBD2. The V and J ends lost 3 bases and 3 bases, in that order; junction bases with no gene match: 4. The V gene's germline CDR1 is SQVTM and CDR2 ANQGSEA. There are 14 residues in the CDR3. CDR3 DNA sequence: TGCAGCGTTGAGGGAGGGAGTGACACCGGGGAGCTGTTTTTT. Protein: CSVEGGSDTGELFF.

The CDR3 here is CAITTRDTQYF. The CDR3 DNA follows: TGTGCCATTACGACACGGGATACGCAGTATTTT. The chain joins TRBV10-3 to TRBJ2-3; the D is unclear. Trimming removed 9 bases at V and 6 bases at J, with 10 bases between. CDR1 and CDR2 (germline): ENHRY, SYGVKD. CDR3 size: 11 residues.

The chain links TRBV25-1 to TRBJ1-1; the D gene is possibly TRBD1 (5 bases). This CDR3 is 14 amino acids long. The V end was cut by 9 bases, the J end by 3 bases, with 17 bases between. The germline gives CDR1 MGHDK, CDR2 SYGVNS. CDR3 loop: CASSGAGRDTEAFF. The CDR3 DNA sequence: TGTGCCAGTTCCGGGGCAGGGAGGGACACTGAAGCTTTCTTT.

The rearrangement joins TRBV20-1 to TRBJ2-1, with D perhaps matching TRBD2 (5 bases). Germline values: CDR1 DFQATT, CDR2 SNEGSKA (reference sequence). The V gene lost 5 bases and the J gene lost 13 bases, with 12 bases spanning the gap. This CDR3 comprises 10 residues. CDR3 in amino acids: CSASLEGQFF. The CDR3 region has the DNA TGCAGTGCTTCTCTCGAGGGACAGTTCTTC.

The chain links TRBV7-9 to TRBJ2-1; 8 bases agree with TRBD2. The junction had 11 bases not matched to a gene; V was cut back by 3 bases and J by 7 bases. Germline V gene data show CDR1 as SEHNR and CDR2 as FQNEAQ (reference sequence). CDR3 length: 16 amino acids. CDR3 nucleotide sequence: TGTGCCAGCAGCTTTCGCCAAGCGGGAGCTGAAAATGAGCAGTTCTTC. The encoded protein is CASSFRQAGAENEQFF.

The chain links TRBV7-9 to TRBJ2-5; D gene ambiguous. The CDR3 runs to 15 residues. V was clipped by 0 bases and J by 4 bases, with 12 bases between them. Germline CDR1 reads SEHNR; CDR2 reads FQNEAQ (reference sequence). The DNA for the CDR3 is TGTGCCAGCAGCTTAGCGGTGAGGCCAGGAGAGACCCAGTACTTC. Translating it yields CASSLAVRPGETQYF.

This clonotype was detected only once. The CDR3 sequence is CASMALAGTPVHEQFF. CDR3 in DNA: TGTGCCAGTATGGCGCTAGCGGGAACCCCTGTACATGAGCAGTTCTTC. The chain combines TRBV7-3 with TRBJ2-1; 9 bases map to TRBD2. Germline CDR1 SGHTA, CDR2 FQGTGA. The CDR3 sequence is 16 residues long. V shed 9 bases, J shed 8 bases, and the junction held 17 bases outside the gene matches.

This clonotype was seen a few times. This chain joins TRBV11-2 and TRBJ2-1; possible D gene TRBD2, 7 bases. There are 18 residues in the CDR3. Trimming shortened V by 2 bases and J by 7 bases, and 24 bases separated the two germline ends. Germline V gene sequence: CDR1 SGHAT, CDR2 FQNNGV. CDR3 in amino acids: CASSLLLTSGGKKNEQFF. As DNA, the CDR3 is TGTGCCAGCAGCTTACTTTTAACGTCGGGGGGCAAAAAGAATGAGCAGTTCTTC.

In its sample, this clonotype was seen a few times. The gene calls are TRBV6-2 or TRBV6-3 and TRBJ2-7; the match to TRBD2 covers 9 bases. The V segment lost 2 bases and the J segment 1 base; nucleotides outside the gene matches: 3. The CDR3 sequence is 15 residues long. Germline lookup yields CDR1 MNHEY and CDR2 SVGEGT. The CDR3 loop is CASSYDSGGSYEQYF. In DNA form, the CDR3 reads TGTGCCAGCAGTTACGATAGCGGGGGATCCTACGAGCAGTACTTC.

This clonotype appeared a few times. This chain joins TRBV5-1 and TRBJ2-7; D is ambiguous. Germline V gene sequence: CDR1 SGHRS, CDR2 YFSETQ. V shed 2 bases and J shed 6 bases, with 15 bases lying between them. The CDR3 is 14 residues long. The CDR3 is CASSLSSPPAEQYF. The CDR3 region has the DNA TGCGCCAGCAGCTTAAGTTCGCCCCCCGCCGAGCAGTACTTC.

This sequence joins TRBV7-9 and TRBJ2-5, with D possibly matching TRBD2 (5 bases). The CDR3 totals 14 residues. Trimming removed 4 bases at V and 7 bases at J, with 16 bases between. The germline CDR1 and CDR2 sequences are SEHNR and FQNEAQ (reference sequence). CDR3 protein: CASSSANSVPTQYF. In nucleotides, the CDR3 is TGTGCCAGCAGCTCCGCTAATAGCGTCCCGACCCAGTACTTC. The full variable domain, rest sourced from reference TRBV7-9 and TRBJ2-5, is DTGVSQNPRHKITKRGQNVTFRCDPISEHNRLYWYRQTLGQGPEFLTYFQNEAQLEKSRLLSDRFSAERPKGSFSTLEIQRTEQGDSAMYLCASSSANSVPTQYFGPGTRLLVL.

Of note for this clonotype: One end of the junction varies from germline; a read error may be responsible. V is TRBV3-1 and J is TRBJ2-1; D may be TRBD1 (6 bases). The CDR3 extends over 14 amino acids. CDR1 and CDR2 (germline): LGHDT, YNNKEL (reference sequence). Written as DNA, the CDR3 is TGTGCCAGCAGCCAAGGTCCCCGGGACAACGAGCAGTTCTTC. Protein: CASSQGPRDNEQFF.

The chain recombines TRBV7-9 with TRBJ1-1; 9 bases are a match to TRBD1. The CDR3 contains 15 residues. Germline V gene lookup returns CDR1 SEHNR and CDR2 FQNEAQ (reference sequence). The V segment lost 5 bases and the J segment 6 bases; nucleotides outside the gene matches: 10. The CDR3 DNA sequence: TGTGCCAGCAGCCCCGACGGACAGGGGATAGCTGAAGCTTTCTTT. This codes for CASSPDGQGIAEAFF. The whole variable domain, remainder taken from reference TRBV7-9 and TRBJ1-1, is DTGVSQNPRHKITKRGQNVTFRCDPISEHNRLYWYRQTLGQGPEFLTYFQNEAQLEKSRLLSDRFSAERPKGSFSTLEIQRTEQGDSAMYLCASSPDGQGIAEAFFGQGTRLTVV.

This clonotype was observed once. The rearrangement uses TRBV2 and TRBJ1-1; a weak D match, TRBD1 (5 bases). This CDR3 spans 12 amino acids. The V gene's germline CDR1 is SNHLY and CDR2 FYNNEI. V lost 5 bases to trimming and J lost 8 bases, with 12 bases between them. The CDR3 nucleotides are TGTGCCAGCAGTAAACCTCAGGGAGAAGCTTTCTTT. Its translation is CASSKPQGEAFF.

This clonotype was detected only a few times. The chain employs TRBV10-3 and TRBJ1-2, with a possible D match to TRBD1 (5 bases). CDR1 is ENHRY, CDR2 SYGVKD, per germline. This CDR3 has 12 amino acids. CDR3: CVSGGRDYGYTF. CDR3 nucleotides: TGTGTCTCCGGGGGTCGGGACTATGGCTACACCTTC.

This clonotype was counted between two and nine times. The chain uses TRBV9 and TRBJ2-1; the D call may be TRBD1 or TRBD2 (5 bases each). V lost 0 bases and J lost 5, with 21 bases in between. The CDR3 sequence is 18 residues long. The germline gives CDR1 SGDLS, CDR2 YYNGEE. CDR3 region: CASSVAGLVGMGDNEQFF. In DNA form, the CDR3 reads TGTGCCAGCAGCGTAGCCGGTTTAGTGGGGATGGGGGACAATGAGCAGTTCTTC.

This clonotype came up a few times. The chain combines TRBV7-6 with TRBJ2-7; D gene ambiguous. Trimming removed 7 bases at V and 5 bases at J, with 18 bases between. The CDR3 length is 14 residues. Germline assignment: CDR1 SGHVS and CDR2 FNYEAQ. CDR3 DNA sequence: TGTGCCAGCACTCCGAGCGAGGACCTCCACGAGCAGTACTTC. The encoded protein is CASTPSEDLHEQYF.

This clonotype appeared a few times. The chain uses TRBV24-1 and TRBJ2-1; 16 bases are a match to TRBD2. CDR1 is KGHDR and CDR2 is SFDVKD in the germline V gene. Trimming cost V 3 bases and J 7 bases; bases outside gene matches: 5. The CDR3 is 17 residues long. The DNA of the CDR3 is TGTGCCACCAGTGATCCCGGGACTAGCGGGAGGGGGAATGAGCAGTTCTTC. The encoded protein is CATSDPGTSGRGNEQFF.

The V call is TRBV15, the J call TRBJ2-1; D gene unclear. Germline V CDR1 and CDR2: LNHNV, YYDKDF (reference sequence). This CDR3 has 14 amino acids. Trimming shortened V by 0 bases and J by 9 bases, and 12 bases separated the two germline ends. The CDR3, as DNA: TGTGCCACCAGCAGAGATAGGGCTAAGGCTGAGCAGTTCTTC. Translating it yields CATSRDRAKAEQFF.

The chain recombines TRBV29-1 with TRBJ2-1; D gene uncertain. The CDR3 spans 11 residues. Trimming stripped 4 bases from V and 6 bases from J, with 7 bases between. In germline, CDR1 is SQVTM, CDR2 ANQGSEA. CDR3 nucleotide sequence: TGCAGCGTTGGGGAAGGCAATGAGCAGTTCTTC. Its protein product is CSVGEGNEQFF.

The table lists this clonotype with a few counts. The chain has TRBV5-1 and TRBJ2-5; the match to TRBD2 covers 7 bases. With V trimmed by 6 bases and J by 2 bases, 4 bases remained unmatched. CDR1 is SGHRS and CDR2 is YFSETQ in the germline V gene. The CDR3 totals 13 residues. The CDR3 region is CASTWEGQETQYF. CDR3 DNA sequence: TGCGCCAGCACCTGGGAGGGGCAAGAGACCCAGTACTTC.

The CDR3 region is CASSLHTGKFAQETQYF. In DNA, the CDR3 is TGTGCCAGCAGCCTCCACACCGGGAAATTCGCACAAGAGACCCAGTACTTC. The chain combines TRBV7-6 with TRBJ2-5; possibly TRBD2 for D (5 bases). V shed 5 bases and J shed 2 bases, with 21 bases lying between them. The CDR3 is made up of 17 amino acids. Per germline, CDR1 SGHVS and CDR2 FNYEAQ.